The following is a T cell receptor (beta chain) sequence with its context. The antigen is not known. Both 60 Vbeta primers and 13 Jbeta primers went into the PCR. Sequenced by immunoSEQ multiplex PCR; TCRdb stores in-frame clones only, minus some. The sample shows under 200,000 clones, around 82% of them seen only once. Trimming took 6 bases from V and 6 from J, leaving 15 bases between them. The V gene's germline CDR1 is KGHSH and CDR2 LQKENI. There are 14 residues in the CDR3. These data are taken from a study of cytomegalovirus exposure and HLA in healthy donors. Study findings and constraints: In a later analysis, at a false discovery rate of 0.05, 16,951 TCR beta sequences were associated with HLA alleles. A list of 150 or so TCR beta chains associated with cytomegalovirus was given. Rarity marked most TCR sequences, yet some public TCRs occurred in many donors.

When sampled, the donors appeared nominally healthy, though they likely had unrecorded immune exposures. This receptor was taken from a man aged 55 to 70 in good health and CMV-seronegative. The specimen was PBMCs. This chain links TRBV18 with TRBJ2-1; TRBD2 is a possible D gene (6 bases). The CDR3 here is CASSRETVRNEQFF. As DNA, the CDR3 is TGTGCCAGCTCCCGGGAGACGGTACGCAATGAGCAGTTCTTC. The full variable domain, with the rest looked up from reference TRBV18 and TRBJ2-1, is NAGVMQNPRHLVRRRGQEARLRCSPMKGHSHVYWYRQLPEEGLKFMVYLQKENIIDESGMPKERFSAEFPKEGPSILRIQQVVRGDSAAYFCASSRETVRNEQFFGPGTRLTVL.